The sequence of this T cell receptor beta chain was determined in a study of T cell repertoires in cytomegalovirus infection. Findings of the study overall: CMV-specific HLA-C-restricted TCR beta clonotypes dominated the ex vivo response.

This clonotype was picked up a small number of times. Its antigen is not identified. TCRdb called the reads again in MiXCR, with one record for every CDR3 protein. The sample lists about 740,000 distinct CDR3 sequences; roughly 36% were seen once. The CDR3 sequence is 18 residues long. V lost 4 bases and J lost 5; bases outside the gene matches: 16. Germline values: CDR1 SGHTA, CDR2 FQGNSA. This sequence originates from a human donor in good health (CMV status not recorded). Some clones in this sample may be carry-over from other donors' samples. This chain joins TRBV7-2 and TRBJ2-3; TRBD2 agrees at 9 bases. Sequenced material: cultured PBMCs, taken from culture after CMV antigen stimulation. The CDR3 here is CASSWGFQAGGSRDTQYF. CDR3 DNA: TGTGCCAGCAGCTGGGGTTTTCAAGCGGGAGGTAGTCGAGATACGCAGTATTTT. The full variable domain, completed using reference TRBV7-2 and TRBJ2-3, is GAGVSQSPSNKVTEKGKDVELRCDPISGHTALYWYRQSLGQGLEFLIYFQGNSAPDKSGLPSDRFSAERTGGSVSTLTIQRTQQEDSAVYLCASSWGFQAGGSRDTQYFGPGTRLTVL.